This T cell receptor beta chain stems from a study of blood T cell repertoires in COVID-19. Looking at the study overall: Italy, Spain and the United States were the sources of the convalescent and acute COVID-19 samples. The cDNA or gDNA used as material had been derived from T cells, B-cell-depleted T cells, or PBMCs.

Germline CDR1 SQVTM, CDR2 ANQGSEA. J gave up 14 bases and V 7 bases, and 8 bases lay outside the gene matches. CDR3 size: 13 residues. While infection was still active, Seattle patients were enrolled and then followed longitudinally. Sequencing was performed with immunoSEQ multiplex PCR; in TCRdb, only in-frame clones are kept and a portion is missing. The sample has about 130,000 clones, around nine tenths seen once; the top ten hold less than 5%. Sequenced material: peripheral blood. The TCR comes from a man between 60 and 70 years old with COVID-19, enrolled during active disease. The chain combines TRBV29-1 with TRBJ2-1; 16 positions agree with TRBD2. The CDR3 sequence is CSGGTSGRGREFF. CDR3 bases: TGCAGCGGGGGGACTAGCGGGAGGGGAAGAGAGTTCTTC.